Each of the 18 T cell receptor beta chains below was sequenced from the same sample in a study of blood T cell repertoires in COVID-19 (dated by TCRdb to between 2020 and 2021). Libraries were built with the immunoSEQ multiplex PCR assay. TCRdb holds this immuneACCESS table with in-frame rearrangements only. Some clones are missing; in checked studies, unresolved V genes explain under half, and the rest has no known cause. This sample comprises some 150,000 clones, about 87% of them detected only once. The ten top clones hold over 35% of the sample. The sample consisted of peripheral blood. These receptors originate from a man aged 45-65 years who had recovered from COVID-19.

The rearrangement joins TRBV5-4 to TRBJ2-2, with a weak D call TRBD2 (7 bases). Germline CDR1 and CDR2: SGHNT and YYREEE (reference sequence). Trimming removed 2 bases at V and 4 bases at J, with 18 bases between. This CDR3 is built from 17 residues. Written as DNA, the CDR3 is TGTGCCAGCAGCTTCTCGGGGGGAGGGGGAATCACCGGGGAGCTGTTTTTT. Its protein product is CASSFSGGGGITGELFF.

The J gene is TRBJ2-1, the V gene TRBV11-2; possibly TRBD1 for D (5 bases). This CDR3 contains 13 residues. Trimming cost V 2 bases and J 10 bases, with 12 bases left between them. Germline V gene sequence: CDR1 SGHAT, CDR2 FQNNGV. Here the CDR3 reads CASSLQGFGEQFF. The DNA of the CDR3 is TGTGCCAGCAGCTTACAGGGTTTCGGGGAGCAGTTCTTC.

V usage is TRBV12-3 or TRBV12-4 and J usage is TRBJ1-1, with D maybe TRBD1 (6 bases). This CDR3 spans 13 amino acids. The V and J ends lost 8 bases and 1 base respectively, with 11 bases between them. The chain's CDR3 is CASYGQPNTEAFF. The CDR3 region has the DNA TGTGCCAGCTACGGACAGCCGAACACTGAAGCTTTCTTT.

The V gene is TRBV9, the J gene TRBJ1-1; the D is unclear. The CDR3 consists of 13 residues. Trimming removed 0 bases from V and 1 base from J, with 4 bases in between. Germline loops: CDR1 SGDLS, CDR2 YYNGEE. CDR3 sequence: CASSVAENTEAFF. CDR3 sequence (DNA): TGTGCCAGCAGCGTAGCAGAGAACACTGAAGCTTTCTTT.

The V gene is TRBV7-2, the J gene TRBJ1-1; tentative D call: TRBD1 (6 bases). CDR3 size: 14 residues. Deletions cut 4 bases from V and 4 bases from J, with 13 bases between. The germline V gene has CDR1 SGHTA and CDR2 FQGNSA. CDR3 region: CASSSGGSPTEAFF. The CDR3 coding sequence is TGTGCCAGCAGCTCTGGGGGCTCTCCCACTGAAGCTTTCTTT.

This rearrangement joins TRBV11-2 to TRBJ2-3, with D perhaps TRBD1 (6 bases). CDR3 length: 15 residues. Between the trimmed V and J ends, which lost 9 bases and 3 bases, there was a span of 19 bases. Germline assignment: CDR1 SGHAT and CDR2 FQNNGV. CDR3 sequence reads: CASAPQGYGTDTQYF. In DNA form, the CDR3 reads TGTGCCAGTGCCCCACAGGGATATGGGACAGATACGCAGTATTTT.

The chain has TRBV27 and TRBJ2-7; no clear D. Germline-derived CDR1 and CDR2 are MNHEY and SMNVEV (reference sequence). The CDR3 loop spans 16 amino acids. With 7 bases removed from V and 5 bases from J, the gap between germline ends came to 24 bases. In DNA form, the CDR3 reads TGTGCCAGCAAATCTCCGTCAAGTCGGTTTTCGAACGAGCAGTACTTC. It translates to CASKSPSSRFSNEQYF.

The gene calls are TRBV28 and TRBJ1-1; D unresolved. The CDR3 runs to 14 residues. Trimming cost V 2 bases and J 5 bases, with 12 bases left between them. Germline V CDR1 and CDR2: MDHEN, SYDVKM. CDR3 in amino acids: CASSLRGFRTEAFF. The DNA for the CDR3 is TGTGCCAGCAGTTTACGCGGGTTCAGAACTGAAGCTTTCTTT.

J is TRBJ2-4 and V is TRBV3-1 (or the pseudogene TRBV3-2), with D unclear. Germline lookup yields CDR1 LGHDT and CDR2 YNNKEL (reference sequence). CDR3 length: 14 amino acids. Between the trimmed V and J ends, which lost 8 bases and 3 bases, there was a span of 14 bases. The CDR3 loop reads CASPYPSGKNIQYF. CDR3 nucleotide sequence: TGTGCCAGCCCCTACCCGTCGGGCAAAAACATTCAGTACTTC.

The rearrangement links TRBV3-1 (or the pseudogene TRBV3-2) to TRBJ1-2; TRBD1 matches at 9 bases. With 4 bases clipped from V and 7 bases from J, the junction kept 7 bases outside the gene matches. CDR3 length equals 14 residues. Per the germline V gene, CDR1 is LGHDT and CDR2 is YNNKEL (reference sequence). CDR3 DNA sequence: TGTGCCAGCAGCCTCAACAGGGGGCGAACTGGCTACACCTTC. Its translation is CASSLNRGRTGYTF.

V and J are TRBV18 and TRBJ2-5; TRBD2 matches 8 bases. In germline, CDR1 is KGHSH, CDR2 LQKENI. The CDR3 extends over 17 amino acids. The ends lost 0 bases at V and 0 bases at J; junction bases unmatched: 6. The CDR3: CASSPPGLDRHQETQYF. As DNA, the CDR3 is TGTGCCAGCTCACCACCGGGACTAGACAGGCACCAAGAGACCCAGTACTTC.

This rearrangement joins TRBV11-3 to TRBJ2-5, with D tentatively TRBD1 (5 bases). CDR3 length: 15 residues. Germline values: CDR1 SGHNT, CDR2 YENEEA. The V and J ends lost 0 bases and 2 bases respectively, with 10 bases between them. CDR3 residues: CASSLETGRQETQYF. CDR3 nucleotides: TGTGCCAGCAGCTTAGAAACAGGCAGGCAAGAGACCCAGTACTTC.

With regard to this clone: The sample has other DNA sequences that encode this CDR3 too. The chain couples TRBV19 to TRBJ1-1, with D hard to call. CDR1 is LNHDA and CDR2 is SQIVND in the germline V gene (reference sequence). This CDR3 has 13 residues. Trimming took off 2 bases at V and 0 bases at J, with 4 bases between the two ends. CDR3 nucleotide sequence: TGTGCCAGTAGTATATCCGTGAACACTGAAGCTTTCTTT. It yields the protein CASSISVNTEAFF.

The V call is TRBV6-6, the J call TRBJ1-2; TRBD1 might be the D (6 bases). CDR3 length: 14 residues. Germline values: CDR1 MNHNY, CDR2 SVGAGI (reference sequence). V lost 8 bases, J lost 0 bases, and 13 bases lay in between. CDR3 region: CASQSGQTNYGYTF. CDR3 DNA: TGTGCCAGCCAAAGTGGACAGACTAACTATGGCTACACCTTC.

The chain couples TRBV2 to TRBJ2-5, with a weak D call TRBD1 (6 bases). Germline V gene lookup returns CDR1 SNHLY and CDR2 FYNNEI. V dropped 7 bases and J dropped 1 base, with 10 bases sitting between them. The CDR3 has 13 residues. The CDR3 region has the DNA TGTGCCAGCACTCGGGACACCCAAGAGACCCAGTACTTC. Protein product: CASTRDTQETQYF. The whole variable domain, remainder taken from reference TRBV2 and TRBJ2-5, is EPEVTQTPSHQVTQMGQEVILRCVPISNHLYFYWYRQILGQKVEFLVSFYNNEISEKSEIFDDQFSVERPDGSNFTLKIRSTKLEDSAMYFCASTRDTQETQYFGPGTRLLVL.

The V gene is TRBV4-2, the J gene TRBJ2-2; TRBD2 is a possible D gene (5 bases). CDR3 length equals 14 residues. CDR1 is LGHNA and CDR2 is YNFKEQ in the germline V gene. V lost 0 bases and J lost 7, with 9 bases in between. The CDR3 region has the DNA TGTGCCAGCAGCCAAGAGCGAGGGAACGGGGAGCTGTTTTTT. Amino acids: CASSQERGNGELFF.

The chain employs TRBV27 and TRBJ2-1; D remains unclear. The V end lost 3 bases, the J end lost 4 bases, and 10 bases lay between the germline ends. The CDR3 totals 14 residues. CDR1 is MNHEY, CDR2 SMNVEV, per germline (reference sequence). CDR3 protein: CASSFGSGYNEQFF. CDR3 bases: TGTGCCAGCAGTTTCGGATCAGGTTACAATGAGCAGTTCTTC.

The rearrangement joins TRBV19 to TRBJ1-5; the D gene is possibly TRBD1 (5 bases). Germline assignment: CDR1 LNHDA and CDR2 SQIVND (reference sequence). Trimming left V 6 bases short and J 3 bases short, with 12 bases between. CDR3 length equals 14 residues. CDR3 sequence (DNA): TGTGCCAGTAGAGACAGACAGCACAATCAGCCCCAGCATTTT. Amino acid sequence: CASRDRQHNQPQHF.